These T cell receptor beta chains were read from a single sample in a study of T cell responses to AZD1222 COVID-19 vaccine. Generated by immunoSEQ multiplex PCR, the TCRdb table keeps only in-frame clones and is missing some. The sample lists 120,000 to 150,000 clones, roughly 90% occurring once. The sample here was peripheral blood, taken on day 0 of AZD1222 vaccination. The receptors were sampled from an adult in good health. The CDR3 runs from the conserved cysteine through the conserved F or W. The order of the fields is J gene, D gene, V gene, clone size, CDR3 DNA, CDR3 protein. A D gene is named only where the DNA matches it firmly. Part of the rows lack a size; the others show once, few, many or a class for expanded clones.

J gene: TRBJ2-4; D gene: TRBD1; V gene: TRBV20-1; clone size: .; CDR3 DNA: TGCAGTGCCAGTCCCGGGACAGGGATTGGAAACATTCAGTACTTC; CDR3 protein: CSASPGTGIGNIQYF
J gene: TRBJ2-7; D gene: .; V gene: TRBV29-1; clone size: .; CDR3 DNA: TGCAGCATATTCAAGATCGGATGTTACGAGCAGTACTTC; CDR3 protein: CSIFKIGCYEQYF
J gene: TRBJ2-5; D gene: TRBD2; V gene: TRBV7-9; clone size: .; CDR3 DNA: TGTGCCAGCAGCTCGCCAGCGGGAGGTGGGGAGACCCAGTACTTC; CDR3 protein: CASSSPAGGGETQYF
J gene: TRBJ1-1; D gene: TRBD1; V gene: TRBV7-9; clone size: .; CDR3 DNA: TGTGCCAGCAGCCCACGGACAGGGGGAACTGAAGCTTTCTTT; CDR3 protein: CASSPRTGGTEAFF
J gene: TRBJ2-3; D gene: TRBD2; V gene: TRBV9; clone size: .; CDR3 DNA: TGTGCCAGCAGCGCGCAAAGACTAGCGGGCAGCCAAGATACGCAGTATTTT; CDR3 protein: CASSAQRLAGSQDTQYF
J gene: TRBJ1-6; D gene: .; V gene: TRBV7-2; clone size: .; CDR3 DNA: TGTGCCAGCAGCACTGGTGACACCTATAATTCACCCCTCCACTTT; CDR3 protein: CASSTGDTYNSPLHF
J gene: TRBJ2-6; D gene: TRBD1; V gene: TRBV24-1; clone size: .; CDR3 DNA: TGTGCCACGGGACAGTCTGGGGCCAACGTCCTGACTTTC; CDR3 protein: CATGQSGANVLTF
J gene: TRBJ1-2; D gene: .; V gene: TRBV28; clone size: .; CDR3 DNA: TGTGCCAGCAGTTTAGAAATCGGCGACTATGGCTACACCTTC; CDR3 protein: CASSLEIGDYGYTF
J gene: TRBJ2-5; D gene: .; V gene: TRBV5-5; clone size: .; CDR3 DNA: TGTGCCAGCAAGGTACTTGGGACAACAGAGACCCAGTACTTC; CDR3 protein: CASKVLGTTETQYF
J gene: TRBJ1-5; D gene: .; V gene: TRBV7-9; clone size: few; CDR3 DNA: TGTGCCAGCAGCCTCGGGACAAGGGATCAGCCCCAGCATTTT; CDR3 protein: CASSLGTRDQPQHF
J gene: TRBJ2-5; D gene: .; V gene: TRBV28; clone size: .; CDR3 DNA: TGTGCCAGCAGTTTAACCGGGACCCAGTACTTC; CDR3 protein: CASSLTGTQYF
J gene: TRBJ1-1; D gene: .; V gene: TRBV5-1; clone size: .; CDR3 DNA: TGCGCCAGCAGCCGAAAAAGGGGGGAACCCATGAACACTGAAGCTTTCTTT; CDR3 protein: CASSRKRGEPMNTEAFF
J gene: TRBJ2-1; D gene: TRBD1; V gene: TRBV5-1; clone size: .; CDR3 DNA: TGCGCCAGCAGCTCCCAACCCCCCGGGACAGGGGGCAGGAATGAGCAGTTCTTC; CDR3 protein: CASSSQPPGTGGRNEQFF
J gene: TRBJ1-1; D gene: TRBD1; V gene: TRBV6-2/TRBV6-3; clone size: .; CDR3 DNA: TGTGCCAGCAGTTACAGGCCGGACAGGGCAAACACTGAAGCTTTCTTT; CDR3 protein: CASSYRPDRANTEAFF
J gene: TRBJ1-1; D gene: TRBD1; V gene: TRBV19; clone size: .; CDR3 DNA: TGTGCCAGTAGTATAGGAGTTGGCGAGGACAGGGTGAACACTGAAGCTTTCTTT; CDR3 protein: CASSIGVGEDRVNTEAFF
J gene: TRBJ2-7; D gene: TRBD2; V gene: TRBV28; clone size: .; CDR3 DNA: TGTGCCAGCAGAAAACTAGCGTCCACCACCTACGAGCAGTACTTC; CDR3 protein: CASRKLASTTYEQYF
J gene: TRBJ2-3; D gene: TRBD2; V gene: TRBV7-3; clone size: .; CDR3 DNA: TGTGCCAGCAGGAAAGCGGGAGCTACAGATACGCAGTATTTT; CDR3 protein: CASRKAGATDTQYF
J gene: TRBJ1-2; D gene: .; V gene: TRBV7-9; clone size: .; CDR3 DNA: TGTGCCAGCAGCTCGGGGACCGGCTACTATGGCTACACCTTC; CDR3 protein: CASSSGTGYYGYTF
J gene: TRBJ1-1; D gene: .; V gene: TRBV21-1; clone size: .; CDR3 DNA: TGTGCCAGCAGCGACACAGGGGGGGACACTGAAGCTTTCTTT; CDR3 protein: CASSDTGGDTEAFF